The T cell receptor beta chain under discussion was sequenced for a study of blood T cell repertoires in COVID-19. Study as a whole: Samples representing acute and convalescent COVID-19 were sourced from the United States, Italy and Spain. The cDNA or gDNA used as material had been derived from T cells, B-cell-depleted T cells, or PBMCs.

Per the original data handling: Reference gene primer amplification in the assay estimated nucleated cell counts. The method was immunoSEQ multiplex PCR; TCRdb's version includes in-frame clones alone and lacks a portion of them. D and trimming come from the DNA, and the V and J calls and clone size come from that table. Among some 220,000 clones listed, over 80% were seen once. Specimen: peripheral blood. This receptor was identified in a woman aged 60 to 75 with active or convalescent COVID-19.

As DNA, the CDR3 is TGTGCCAGTAGTATACGGACTAGCGGGACCAGTCATACGCAGTATTTT. Its translation: CASSIRTSGTSHTQYF. V and J are TRBV19 and TRBJ2-3; 12 bases map to TRBD2. Germline V gene lookup returns CDR1 LNHDA and CDR2 SQIVND (reference sequence). The CDR3 sequence is 16 residues long. The ends lost 2 bases at V and 7 bases at J; junction bases unmatched: 7.